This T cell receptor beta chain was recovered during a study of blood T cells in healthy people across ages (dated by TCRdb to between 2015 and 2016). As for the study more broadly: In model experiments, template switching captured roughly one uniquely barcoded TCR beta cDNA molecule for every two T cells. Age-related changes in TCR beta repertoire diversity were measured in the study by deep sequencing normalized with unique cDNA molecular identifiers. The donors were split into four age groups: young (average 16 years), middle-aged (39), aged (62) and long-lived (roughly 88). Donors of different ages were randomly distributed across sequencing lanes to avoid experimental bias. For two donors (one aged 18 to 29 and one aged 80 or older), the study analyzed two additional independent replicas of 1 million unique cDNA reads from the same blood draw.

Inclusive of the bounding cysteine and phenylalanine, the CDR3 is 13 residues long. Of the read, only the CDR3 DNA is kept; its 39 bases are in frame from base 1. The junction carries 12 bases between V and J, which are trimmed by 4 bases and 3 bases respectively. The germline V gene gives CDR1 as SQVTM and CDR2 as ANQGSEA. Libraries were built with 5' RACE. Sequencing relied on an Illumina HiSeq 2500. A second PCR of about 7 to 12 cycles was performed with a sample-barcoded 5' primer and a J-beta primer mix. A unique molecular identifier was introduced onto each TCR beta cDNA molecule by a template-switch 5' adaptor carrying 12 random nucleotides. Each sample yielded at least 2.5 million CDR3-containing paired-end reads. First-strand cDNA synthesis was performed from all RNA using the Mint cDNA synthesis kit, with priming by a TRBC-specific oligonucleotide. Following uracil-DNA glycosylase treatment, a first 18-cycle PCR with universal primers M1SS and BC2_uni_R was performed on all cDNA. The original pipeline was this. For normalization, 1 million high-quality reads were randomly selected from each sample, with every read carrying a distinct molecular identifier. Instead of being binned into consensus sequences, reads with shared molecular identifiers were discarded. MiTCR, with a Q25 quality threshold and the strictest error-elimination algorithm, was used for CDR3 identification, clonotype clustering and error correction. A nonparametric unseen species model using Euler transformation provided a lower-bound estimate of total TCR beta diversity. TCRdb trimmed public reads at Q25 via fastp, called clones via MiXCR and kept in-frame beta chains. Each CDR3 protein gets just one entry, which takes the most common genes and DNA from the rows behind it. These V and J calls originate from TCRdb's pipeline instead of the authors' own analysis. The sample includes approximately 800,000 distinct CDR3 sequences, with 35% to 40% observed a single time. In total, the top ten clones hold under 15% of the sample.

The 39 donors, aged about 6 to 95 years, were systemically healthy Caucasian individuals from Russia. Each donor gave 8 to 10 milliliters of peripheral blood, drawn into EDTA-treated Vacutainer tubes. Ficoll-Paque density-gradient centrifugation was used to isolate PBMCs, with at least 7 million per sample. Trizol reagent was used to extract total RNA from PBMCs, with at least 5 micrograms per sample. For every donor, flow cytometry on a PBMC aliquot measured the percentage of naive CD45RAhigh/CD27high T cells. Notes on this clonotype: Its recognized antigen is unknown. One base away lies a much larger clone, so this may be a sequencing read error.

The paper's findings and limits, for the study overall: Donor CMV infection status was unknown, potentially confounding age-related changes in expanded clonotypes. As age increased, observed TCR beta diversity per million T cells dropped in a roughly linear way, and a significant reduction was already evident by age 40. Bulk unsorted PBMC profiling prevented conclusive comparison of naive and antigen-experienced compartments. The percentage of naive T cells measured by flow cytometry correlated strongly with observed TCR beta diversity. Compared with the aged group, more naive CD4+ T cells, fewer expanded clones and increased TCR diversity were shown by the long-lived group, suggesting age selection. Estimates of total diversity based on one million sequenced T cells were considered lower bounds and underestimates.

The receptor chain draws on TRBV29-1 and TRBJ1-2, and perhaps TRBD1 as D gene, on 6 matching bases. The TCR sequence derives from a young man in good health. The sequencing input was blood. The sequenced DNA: TGCAGCGTTGGGGGGGCGCGTCACTATGGCTACACCTTC. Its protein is CSVGGARHYGYTF.